This T cell receptor (beta chain) was captured in a study of T cell changes during pregnancy in multiple sclerosis. Here immunoSEQ multiplex PCR was the method, and the copy in TCRdb shows in-frame clones only, minus some. This sample has more than 15,000 clones; roughly nine tenths occur once, and the top ten carry approximately 7.4%. The V end lost 8 bases, the J end lost 3 bases, and 13 bases lay between the germline ends. This CDR3 is 13 amino acids long. Germline assignment: CDR1 SNHLY and CDR2 FYNNEI. The chain uses TRBV2 and TRBJ1-2; D is undetermined. Material: CD8+ T cells from peripheral blood mononuclear cells, obtained in the second trimester of pregnancy. The TCR comes from a female donor in good health, enrolled as a control in a pregnancy study. The chain's CDR3 is CASYNVGDYGYTF. Written as DNA, the CDR3 is TGTGCCAGCTACAACGTGGGCGACTATGGCTACACCTTC.